Shown below are 28 T cell receptor beta chains from a single sample sequenced in a study of blood T cells in healthy people across ages. The second PCR ran about 6 to 11 cycles with a sample-barcoded 5' primer and J-beta primers. TCRdb reanalysed the 5' RACE reads using MiXCR and keeps one entry per CDR3 protein. The table records roughly 1.4 million distinct CDR3 sequences, around 59% of them present only once. Material for sequencing was blood. The receptors shown here come from a young man in good health.

The chain carries TRBV10-1 and TRBJ2-5; TRBD2 matches at 9 bases. Germline trimming cut 0 bases from V and 5 bases from J; bases unmatched to any gene: 10. The CDR3 sequence is 17 residues long. The germline V gene has CDR1 WNHNN and CDR2 SYGVQD (reference sequence). The CDR3 DNA is TGCGCCAGCAGTGAGTCTGGTAGGGGACTAGCCCAGGAGACCCAGTACTTC. Its protein is CASSESGRGLAQETQYF.

The V call is TRBV4-1, the J call TRBJ2-1; weak D call: TRBD1 (6 bases). Germline values: CDR1 MGHRA, CDR2 YSYEKL. Between the trimmed V and J ends, which lost 2 bases and 6 bases, there was a span of 14 bases. CDR3 length: 15 residues. The CDR3 DNA sequence: TGCGCCAGCAGCCAATCGGACAGCGGAGGCAATGAGCAGTTCTTC. Translation gives CASSQSDSGGNEQFF.

The chain is built from TRBV7-9 and TRBJ2-3; D not certain. The CDR3 is 13 amino acids. Germline CDR1 reads SEHNR; CDR2 reads FQNEAQ (reference sequence). V lost 5 bases and J 5 bases, leaving 11 bases between the germline ends. CDR3 sequence reads: CASSAVEKDTQYF. The DNA for the CDR3 is TGTGCCAGCAGCGCAGTCGAGAAAGATACGCAGTATTTT.

On this clonotype itself: One junction end does not reproduce the germline sequence, and a read error may be involved. V gene TRBV6-1 combines with J gene TRBJ1-1; possible D gene TRBD1, 5 bases. CDR3 length: 14 amino acids. Germline V gene data show CDR1 as MNHNS and CDR2 as SASEGT. The CDR3 bases are TGTGCCAGCAGTGAAGCCTGGTCGGACACTGGAGCTTTCTTT. Translation gives CASSEAWSDTGAFF.

This clonotype was detected a few times. The rearrangement links TRBV7-9 to TRBJ1-2; D is possibly TRBD1 (6 bases). The CDR3 extends over 15 amino acids. V gave up 0 bases and J gave up 3 bases, with 11 bases separating them. In germline, CDR1 is SEHNR, CDR2 FQNEAQ (reference sequence). For the CDR3, the DNA is TGTGCCAGCAGCTTAGCCCCAGGGGAGCACTATGGCTACACCTTC. This translates into CASSLAPGEHYGYTF.

This chain connects TRBV7-2 to TRBJ2-1; no reliable D call. CDR1 is SGHTA, CDR2 FQGNSA, per germline. V was pared by 4 bases and J by 5 bases, with 6 bases between. The CDR3 is 12 amino acids. The CDR3 nucleotides read TGTGCCAGCAGCTCTAGGCACAATGAGCAGTTCTTC. Translated: CASSSRHNEQFF.

J is TRBJ2-1 and V is TRBV7-2; maybe TRBD2 (5 bases). The ends were cut back, 7 bases at V and 2 bases at J, with 12 bases in the middle. This CDR3 is built from 14 residues. From germline, CDR1 is SGHTA and CDR2 FQGNSA. CDR3 bases: TGTGCCAGCATTGGAAGCGGAACCTACAATGAGCAGTTCTTC. Amino acid sequence: CASIGSGTYNEQFF.

This clonotype was picked up a small number of times. V usage is TRBV4-1 and J usage is TRBJ2-7; a weak D match, TRBD2 (6 bases). Germline V gene data show CDR1 as MGHRA and CDR2 as YSYEKL. Trimming pared 0 bases from V and 0 bases from J, leaving 9 bases between. The CDR3 totals 15 residues. The CDR3 sequence is CASSQEASVSYEQYF. The CDR3 DNA reads TGCGCCAGCAGCCAAGAAGCTAGCGTCTCCTACGAGCAGTACTTC.

CDR3 sequence reads: CASTIGRQSPYNEQFF. CDR3 DNA: TGTGCCAGCACCATCGGGCGACAAAGTCCTTACAATGAGCAGTTCTTC. The rearrangement links TRBV6-1 to TRBJ2-1; D gene ambiguous. Trimming shortened V by 7 bases and J by 4 bases, and 20 bases separated the two germline ends. The CDR3 is made up of 16 amino acids. Germline assignment: CDR1 MNHNS and CDR2 SASEGT.

The V and J genes are TRBV4-1 and TRBJ2-1; D ambiguous. Trimming cost V 1 base and J 6 bases, with 7 bases left between them. CDR1 is MGHRA, CDR2 YSYEKL, per germline. This CDR3 has 13 amino acids. CDR3 DNA sequence: TGCGCCAGCAGCCAAGTAGTGGCCAATGAGCAGTTCTTC. It translates to CASSQVVANEQFF.

This clonotype turned up a few times. The chain has TRBV15 and TRBJ1-2; D is unclear. Trimming pared 0 bases from V and 4 bases from J, leaving 6 bases between. Germline V CDR1 and CDR2: LNHNV, YYDKDF (reference sequence). The CDR3 extends over 13 amino acids. CDR3 amino acids: CATSRDISYGYTF. The CDR3 region has the DNA TGTGCCACCAGCAGAGATATTAGCTATGGCTACACCTTC.

The chain has TRBV7-7 and TRBJ2-5; TRBD2 aligns across 12 bases. CDR3 length: 16 residues. Germline V gene lookup returns CDR1 SSHAT and CDR2 FNYEAQ (reference sequence). V lost 4 bases to trimming and J lost 5 bases; unmatched junction nucleotides: 8. CDR3 DNA sequence: TGTGCCAGCAGCTCGACTAGCGGGAGAATCGGGGAGACCCAGTACTTC. Translating it yields CASSSTSGRIGETQYF.

The V and J genes are TRBV29-1 and TRBJ2-3, with unresolved D. From germline, CDR1 is SQVTM and CDR2 ANQGSEA. Between the trimmed V and J ends, which lost 1 base and 0 bases, there was a span of 20 bases. The CDR3 runs 18 residues. CDR3: CSVEGLQARPTSTDTQYF. The CDR3 DNA is TGCAGCGTTGAAGGGCTCCAGGCCCGACCTACTAGCACAGATACGCAGTATTTT.

The CDR3 DNA reads as TGTGCCAGCAGGCCCCCCGGGTTATCTCATGAAAAACTGTTTTTT. Translating gives CASRPPGLSHEKLFF. The V gene is TRBV12-3 or TRBV12-4, the J gene TRBJ1-4; D remains unclear. V lost 6 bases, J lost 6 bases, and 17 bases lay in between. The CDR3 contains 15 residues.

This chain uses TRBV7-9 with TRBJ2-1, with 13 bases identical to TRBD2. The germline V gene encodes CDR1 SEHNR and CDR2 FQNEAQ (reference sequence). This CDR3 has 16 residues. Unmatched junction bases numbered 11, after V lost 5 bases and J lost 10 bases. CDR3 in DNA: TGTGCCAGCAGCGGATGGACTAGCGGGAGAACCTACGAGCAGTTCTTC. Translated: CASSGWTSGRTYEQFF.

This clonotype was seen a few times. V and J are TRBV20-1 and TRBJ1-2; weak D call: TRBD1 (6 bases). CDR1 and CDR2 (germline): DFQATT, SNEGSKA (reference sequence). The CDR3 totals 12 residues. The V and J ends lost 4 bases and 4 bases respectively, with 10 bases between them. This chain's CDR3 is CSATTGTYGYTF. CDR3 bases: TGCAGTGCTACTACAGGGACCTATGGCTACACCTTC.

The rearrangement joins TRBV24-1 to TRBJ1-2; D is unclear. V was pared by 9 bases and J by 8 bases, with 15 bases between. The CDR3 runs to 12 residues. Germline V gene sequence: CDR1 KGHDR, CDR2 SFDVKD. The CDR3 spells CATSSREHGYTF. Written as DNA, the CDR3 is TGTGCCACCTCGTCCCGGGAACACGGCTACACCTTC.

Here the CDR3 DNA reads TGCGCCAGCAGCTCCTTAGGCGAGCAGTACTTC. It encodes CASSSLGEQYF. The chain links TRBV4-1 to TRBJ2-5; D is undetermined. The tail of the sequence fits TRBJ2-7 better, so the J call may be wrong. The CDR3 loop spans 11 amino acids. Germline V gene sequence: CDR1 MGHRA, CDR2 YSYEKL.

The sample holds one count of this clonotype. Compared with germline, one end of the junction differs, possibly owing to a read error. The chain carries TRBV10-3 and TRBJ2-1, with 7 bases fitting TRBD1. The length of the CDR3 is 15 residues. Germline-derived CDR1 and CDR2 are ENHRY and SYGVKD. Here the CDR3 reads CAINDRALLGNGQFF. The CDR3 coding sequence is TGTGCCATCAATGACAGGGCCCTCTTGGGGAATGGGCAGTTCTTC.

The rearrangement links TRBV3-1 to TRBJ2-5; D possibly corresponds to TRBD2 (7 bases). Trimming left V 3 bases short and J 2 bases short, with 19 bases between. Germline assignment: CDR1 LGHDT and CDR2 YNNKEL (reference sequence). CDR3 size: 17 residues. CDR3: CASSQSPPRGGQETQYF. CDR3 nucleotides: TGTGCCAGCAGCCAGTCTCCCCCAAGGGGGGGGCAAGAGACCCAGTACTTC.

This clonotype came up once. The chain carries TRBV18 and TRBJ2-7, with 13 bases fitting TRBD2. CDR1 KGHSH and CDR2 LQKENI come from the germline V gene. CDR3 length: 20 amino acids. V lost 3 bases to trimming and J lost 3 bases; unmatched junction nucleotides: 17. CDR3 sequence (DNA): TGTGCCAGCTCACCCCTGCCGGGACTAGCGGGAACAATTAACCTCTACGAGCAGTACTTC. Translation gives CASSPLPGLAGTINLYEQYF.

This clonotype was counted between two and nine times. This sequence joins TRBV12-3 or TRBV12-4 and TRBJ1-1; D gene ambiguous. V lost 2 bases and J 13 bases, leaving 14 bases between the germline ends. This CDR3 comprises 12 residues. The CDR3 here is CASSLIMGFGFF. In DNA form, the CDR3 reads TGTGCCAGCAGTTTAATTATGGGGTTCGGTTTCTTT.

J is TRBJ1-2 and V is TRBV4-1; weak D call: TRBD1 (6 bases). Between the trimmed V and J ends, which lost 0 bases and 3 bases, there was a span of 20 bases. Germline V gene data show CDR1 as MGHRA and CDR2 as YSYEKL. This CDR3 has 18 residues. CDR3 nucleotides: TGCGCCAGCAGCCAAGACCCGGGAGGGGACACCCGTTACTATGGCTACACCTTC. This gives the protein CASSQDPGGDTRYYGYTF.

The chain combines TRBV4-3 with TRBJ1-2, with a possible D match to TRBD1 (5 bases). CDR1 and CDR2 (germline): LGHNA, YSLEER. V gave up 4 bases and J gave up 8 bases, with 17 bases separating them. The CDR3 length is 14 residues. CDR3 coding DNA: TGCGCCAGCAGCCCCACCGGGGCCCTGGCCGGCTACACCTTC. Translation: CASSPTGALAGYTF.

The rearrangement uses TRBV20-1 and TRBJ2-5; 11 bases align to TRBD2. The J call may be wrong; the DNA end is better matched by TRBJ2-7. The CDR3 runs 17 residues. Germline loops: CDR1 DFQATT, CDR2 SNEGSKA (reference sequence). The CDR3: CSASPTLAGVRAYEQYF. CDR3 bases: TGCAGTGCTAGCCCAACACTAGCGGGAGTTAGGGCTTACGAGCAGTACTTC.

CDR3 bases: TGTGCCAGCAGCTCGAGCCCCAGGGGGGGCTTGGACACTGAAGCTTTCTTT. Translating it yields CASSSSPRGGLDTEAFF. V is TRBV7-6 and J is TRBJ1-1, with TRBD1 matching over 7 bases. The CDR3 has 17 residues. CDR1 and CDR2 from the germline V gene are SGHVS and FNYEAQ. V shed 4 bases and J 3 bases; nucleotides not matched to a gene: 14.

The gene calls are TRBV15 and TRBJ2-5; TRBD1 matches at 7 bases. The CDR3 is 17 amino acids. V was pared by 0 bases and J by 0 bases, with 7 bases of the junction left unmatched. Per germline, CDR1 LNHNV and CDR2 YYDKDF (reference sequence). The CDR3 is CATSRDLGTAYQETQYF. In nucleotides, the CDR3 is TGTGCCACCAGCAGAGATCTCGGGACAGCGTACCAAGAGACCCAGTACTTC.

This clonotype was seen a few times. The rearrangement uses TRBV6-5 and TRBJ1-2; possible D gene TRBD1, 5 bases. Between the trimmed V and J ends, which lost 0 bases and 2 bases, there was a span of 7 bases. The CDR3 totals 14 residues. CDR1 and CDR2 from the germline V gene are MNHEY and SVGAGI. This CDR3 is CASSYSRQNYGYTF. CDR3 sequence (DNA): TGTGCCAGCAGTTACTCTAGACAGAACTATGGCTACACCTTC.